This T cell receptor (beta chain) was found in a study of blood T cell repertoires in COVID-19. Sequenced by immunoSEQ multiplex PCR; TCRdb stores in-frame clones only, minus some. The sample includes roughly 42,000 clones, approximately 90% of them seen just once. The CDR3 has 16 amino acids. CDR1 and CDR2 (germline): MGHRA, YSYEKL. Germline trimming cut 7 bases from V and 8 bases from J; bases unmatched to any gene: 14. The chain combines TRBV4-1 with TRBJ1-2; 12 nucleotides align to TRBD1. This TCR derives from a man aged 30 to 39 with active or convalescent COVID-19. The sample taken for sequencing was peripheral blood. The DNA for the CDR3 is TGCGCCAGCACCCATGCGATTTGGGACAGGGGGCGAGGCTACACCTTC. Residues: CASTHAIWDRGRGYTF.